The rows below give T cell receptor beta chains drawn from one sample of a study of T cell repertoires in cytomegalovirus infection. TCRdb independently ran MiXCR on the reads; one entry per CDR3 protein. There are approximately 600,000 distinct CDR3 sequences in the sample; about 40% occur only once, and 48% lies in the top ten. Their recognized antigens are unknown. The sequencing used cultured PBMCs, collected from culture after CMV antigen stimulation. Source of these receptors: a human donor in good health (CMV status not recorded). Some clones in this sample may be carry-over from other donors' samples. Both conserved end residues are part of each CDR3. A D gene is named only where the DNA matches it firmly. Size is stated for part of the rows, as once, few or many counts, or as a class when the clone is expanded.

TRBV7-3	TRBJ1-5	-	-	CASSSHRDGYNQPQHF	TGTGCCAGCAGCTCCCACCGCGATGGGTACAATCAGCCCCAGCATTTT
TRBV12-5	TRBJ2-3	few	TRBD1	CASGRDSSFTDTQYF	TGTGCTAGTGGTCGGGACAGTAGTTTTACAGATACGCAGTATTTT
TRBV5-4	TRBJ2-3	many	-	CASSFGGSAASTDTQYF	TGTGCCAGCAGCTTTGGAGGTAGCGCAGCTAGCACAGATACGCAGTATTTT
TRBV2	TRBJ2-6	-	-	CASSNRVAGANVLTF	TGTGCCAGCAGTAACAGGGTGGCTGGGGCCAACGTCCTGACTTTC
TRBV19	TRBJ1-5	-	-	CASSIDKVLPQHF	TGTGCCAGTAGTATAGATAAAGTCCTGCCCCAGCATTTT
TRBV27	TRBJ2-5	few	TRBD1	CASSISLGQAETQYF	TGTGCCAGCAGTATCTCCCTGGGACAGGCAGAGACCCAGTACTTC
TRBV5-1	TRBJ1-1	-	-	CASRSSATFKAFF	TGCGCCAGCAGAAGCTCTGCGACCTTTAAAGCTTTCTTT
TRBV20-1	TRBJ1-5	-	-	CSAGGGGEYSNQPQHF	TGCAGTGCTGGGGGGGGAGGGGAGTATAGCAATCAGCCCCAGCATTTT
TRBV7-2	TRBJ2-2	many	-	CASSLAGGPGELFF	TGTGCCAGCAGCTTAGCGGGGGGGCCCGGGGAGCTGTTTTTT
TRBV18	TRBJ2-1	few	TRBD2	CASSPGLGLNEQFF	TGTGCCAGCTCACCGGGACTAGGGCTTAATGAGCAGTTCTTC
TRBV20-1	TRBJ1-5	-	-	CSAIPSSNQPQHF	TGCAGTGCCATTCCCAGTAGCAATCAGCCCCAGCATTTT
TRBV11-2	TRBJ1-3	-	-	CASSFGNPGNTIYF	TGTGCCAGCAGCTTTGGGAATCCTGGAAACACCATATATTTT
TRBV7-2	TRBJ2-1	few	-	CASSPLGLSYNEQFF	TGTGCCAGCAGCCCGTTGGGACTCTCCTACAATGAGCAGTTCTTC
TRBV2	TRBJ1-1	-	-	CASRTGTNLMLLF	TGTGCCAGCAGAACCGGGACAAACCTAATGTTGCTCTTT
TRBV7-6	TRBJ2-5	few	-	CASSFYEEAETQYF	TGTGCCAGCAGCTTCTACGAGGAGGCGGAGACCCAGTACTTC
TRBV7-2	TRBJ1-4	many	-	CASSGTGSMLKLFF	TGTGCCAGCAGCGGAACAGGTTCAATGCTGAAACTGTTTTTT
TRBV7-9	TRBJ2-5	-	-	CASSSDRHQETQYF	TGTGCCAGCAGCTCCGACAGGCACCAAGAGACCCAGTACTTC
TRBV7-6	TRBJ2-7	-	TRBD1	CASSTRTGSGEQYF	TGTGCCAGCAGCACCCGGACAGGGTCGGGGGAGCAGTACTTC
TRBV7-2	TRBJ1-1	few	TRBD1	CASSLLGGGNTEAFF	TGTGCCAGCAGCTTATTAGGGGGCGGGAACACTGAAGCTTTCTTT
TRBV6-2/TRBV6-3	TRBJ1-5	-	-	CASNDNQPQHF	TGTGCCAGCAATGACAATCAGCCCCAGCATTTT
TRBV4-2	TRBJ2-7	-	-	CASSQDNRDRGYEQYF	TGTGCCAGCAGCCAAGATAATAGGGACCGAGGCTACGAGCAGTACTTC
TRBV6-2/TRBV6-3	TRBJ2-1	-	TRBD2	CASSYLRLAGGNEQFF	TGTGCCAGCAGTTACCTTAGGCTAGCGGGAGGCAATGAGCAGTTCTTC
TRBV19	TRBJ1-1	once	TRBD1	CASRRDRPDVKAEAFF	TGTGCCAGTAGAAGGGACAGGCCCGATGTAAAGGCTGAAGCTTTCTTT
TRBV12-3/TRBV12-4	TRBJ2-5	few	TRBD1	CATRGTGEETQYF	TGTGCCACCAGGGGGACAGGGGAAGAGACCCAGTACTTC
TRBV18	TRBJ2-7	-	-	CASSRGVDTHEQYF	TGTGCCAGCTCCCGCGGAGTTGACACCCACGAGCAGTACTTC
TRBV7-9	TRBJ2-5	few	-	CASRGPGETQYF	TGTGCCAGCAGGGGCCCCGGGGAGACCCAGTACTTC
TRBV28	TRBJ1-5	-	TRBD1	CASTNRGIGNQPQHF	TGTGCCAGCACCAACAGGGGCATCGGCAATCAGCCCCAGCATTTT
TRBV27	TRBJ2-7	-	-	CASTPGGGTGPEQYF	TGTGCCAGCACCCCTGGGGGTGGTACAGGGCCCGAGCAGTACTTC